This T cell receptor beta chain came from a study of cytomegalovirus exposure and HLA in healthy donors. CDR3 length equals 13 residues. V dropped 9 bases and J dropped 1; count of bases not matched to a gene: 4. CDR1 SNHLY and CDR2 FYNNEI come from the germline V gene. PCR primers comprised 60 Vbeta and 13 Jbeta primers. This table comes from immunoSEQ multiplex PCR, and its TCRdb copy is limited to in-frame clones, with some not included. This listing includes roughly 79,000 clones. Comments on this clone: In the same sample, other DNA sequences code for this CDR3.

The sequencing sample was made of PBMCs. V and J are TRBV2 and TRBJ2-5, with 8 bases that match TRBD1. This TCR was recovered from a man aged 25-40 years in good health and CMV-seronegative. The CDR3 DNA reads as TGTGCCAGTTCCGGGACAGGCCAAGAGACCCAGTACTTC. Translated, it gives CASSGTGQETQYF. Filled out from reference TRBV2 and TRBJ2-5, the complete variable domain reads EPEVTQTPSHQVTQMGQEVILRCVPISNHLYFYWYRQILGQKVEFLVSFYNNEISEKSEIFDDQFSVERPDGSNFTLKIRSTKLEDSAMYFCASSGTGQETQYFGPGTRLLVL.